The 27 T cell receptor beta chains below all came from one sample that was sequenced in a study of blood T cell repertoires in COVID-19. The table came from immunoSEQ multiplex PCR; TCRdb's copy has only in-frame clones and leaves some out. Of 130,000 to 150,000 clones in the sample, under 80% were seen once. The material sequenced was peripheral blood. The receptors derive from an elderly man with acute or convalescent COVID-19.

The chain joins TRBV18 to TRBJ2-5; D not resolved. The V gene lost 0 bases and the J gene lost 4 bases, with 12 bases spanning the gap. The CDR3 length is 15 residues. CDR1 and CDR2 from the germline V gene are KGHSH and LQKENI. This chain's CDR3 is CASSPPLAVRETQYF. The CDR3 nucleotides read TGTGCCAGCTCACCACCGCTGGCAGTACGAGAGACCCAGTACTTC. Based on the CDR3 plus reference TRBV18 and TRBJ2-5, the full variable domain is NAGVMQNPRHLVRRRGQEARLRCSPMKGHSHVYWYRQLPEEGLKFMVYLQKENIIDESGMPKERFSAEFPKEGPSILRIQQVVRGDSAAYFCASSPPLAVRETQYFGPGTRLLVL.

The chain has TRBV4-1 and TRBJ1-2; a weak D match, TRBD1 (5 bases). The CDR3 length is 15 residues. In germline, CDR1 is MGHRA, CDR2 YSYEKL. Trimming shortened V by 4 bases and J by 5 bases, and 17 bases separated the two germline ends. The CDR3, as DNA: TGCGCCAGCAGCCCAACAGGTTCCCCTCGGTATGGCTACACCTTC. Protein: CASSPTGSPRYGYTF.

The genes are TRBV7-6 and TRBJ1-1; no definite D call. Germline-derived CDR1 and CDR2 are SGHVS and FNYEAQ. Trimming shortened V by 2 bases and J by 5 bases, and 9 bases separated the two germline ends. The CDR3 has 13 residues. The CDR3 coding sequence is TGTGCCAGCAGCTTACTGGCAGAAACTGAAGCTTTCTTT. This encodes CASSLLAETEAFF.

The V call is TRBV29-1, the J call TRBJ2-7; the D gene is possibly TRBD1 (6 bases). The CDR3 is made up of 14 amino acids. CDR1 is SQVTM and CDR2 is ANQGSEA in the germline V gene. Trimming pared 1 base from V and 6 bases from J, leaving 16 bases between. CDR3 residues: CSVEGMGLRGEQYF. The DNA of the CDR3 is TGCAGCGTTGAAGGTATGGGTCTCAGGGGCGAGCAGTACTTC.

The chain joins TRBV10-3 to TRBJ1-2; TRBD1 might be the D (6 bases). This CDR3 is built from 13 residues. V was trimmed by 6 bases and J by 4 bases, leaving 12 bases between them. CDR1 is ENHRY and CDR2 is SYGVKD in the germline V gene. CDR3 sequence reads: CAISQGLGYGYTF. In DNA form, the CDR3 reads TGTGCCATCAGCCAGGGGTTAGGCTATGGCTACACCTTC.

The chain links TRBV19 to TRBJ2-1; 7 bases are shared with TRBD1. This CDR3 comprises 12 residues. The germline CDR1 and CDR2 sequences are LNHDA and SQIVND (reference sequence). V lost 3 bases to trimming and J lost 10 bases; unmatched junction nucleotides: 3. The CDR3 is CASSITGDEQFF. DNA for the CDR3: TGTGCCAGTAGTATTACAGGGGACGAGCAGTTCTTC. The variable domain in full, with the rest retrieved from reference TRBV19 and TRBJ2-1, is DGGITQSPKYLFRKEGQNVTLSCEQNLNHDAMYWYRQDPGQGLRLIYYSQIVNDFQKGDIAEGYSVSREKKESFPLTVTSAQKNPTAFYLCASSITGDEQFFGPGTRLTVL.

The rearrangement uses TRBV19 and TRBJ2-3; no definite D call. The V end lost 1 base, the J end lost 1 base, and 15 bases lay between the germline ends. Germline V CDR1 and CDR2: LNHDA, SQIVND (reference sequence). This CDR3 comprises 17 residues. The CDR3 bases are TGTGCCAGTAGTATAGGAAGAGCCCCCGTAGGCACAGATACGCAGTATTTT. It encodes CASSIGRAPVGTDTQYF. The whole variable domain, filled in from reference TRBV19 and TRBJ2-3, reads DGGITQSPKYLFRKEGQNVTLSCEQNLNHDAMYWYRQDPGQGLRLIYYSQIVNDFQKGDIAEGYSVSREKKESFPLTVTSAQKNPTAFYLCASSIGRAPVGTDTQYFGPGTRLTVL.

This sequence joins TRBV6-5 and TRBJ1-6; possibly TRBD1 for D (6 bases). The CDR3 has 13 amino acids. Germline CDR1 reads MNHEY; CDR2 reads SVGAGI. V was trimmed by 8 bases and J by 8 bases, leaving 13 bases between them. The CDR3 coding sequence is TGTGCCAGCGGTAGACAGGAGGATTCACCCCTCCACTTT. It translates to CASGRQEDSPLHF.

This rearrangement joins TRBV7-8 to TRBJ1-2, with a weak D call TRBD1 (6 bases). CDR1 is SGHVS, CDR2 FQNEAQ, per germline. With 5 bases removed from V and 1 base from J, the gap between germline ends came to 8 bases. CDR3 length: 13 residues. DNA of the CDR3: TGTGCCAGCAGCCCGGACAGTAACTATGGCTACACCTTC. Encoded protein: CASSPDSNYGYTF. The whole variable domain, remainder taken from reference TRBV7-8 and TRBJ1-2, is GAGVSQSPRYKVAKRGQDVALRCDPISGHVSLFWYQQALGQGPEFLTYFQNEAQLDKSGLPSDRFFAERPEGSVSTLKIQRTQQEDSAVYLCASSPDSNYGYTFGSGTRLTVV.

The V call is TRBV7-9, the J call TRBJ1-4, with a tentative D call TRBD1 (6 bases). The CDR3 length is 14 residues. Trimming left V 3 bases short and J 5 bases short, with 10 bases between. CDR1 SEHNR and CDR2 FQNEAQ come from the germline V gene (reference sequence). This CDR3 is CASSFGQQNEKLFF. The CDR3 DNA is TGTGCCAGCAGCTTCGGACAGCAAAATGAAAAACTGTTTTTT. The full variable domain, its missing parts supplied by reference TRBV7-9 and TRBJ1-4, is DTGVSQNPRHKITKRGQNVTFRCDPISEHNRLYWYRQTLGQGPEFLTYFQNEAQLEKSRLLSDRFSAERPKGSFSTLEIQRTEQGDSAMYLCASSFGQQNEKLFFGSGTQLSVL.

This chain connects TRBV4-3 to TRBJ2-2; the D gene is possibly TRBD1 (7 bases). The germline V and J ends were trimmed by 2 bases and 2 bases, with 15 bases remaining between them. This CDR3 spans 17 amino acids. Germline loops: CDR1 LGHNA, CDR2 YSLEER. The DNA for the CDR3 is TGCGCCAGCAGCCAACTCGGACAGGCGGGAAACACCGGGGAGCTGTTTTTT. This encodes CASSQLGQAGNTGELFF.

V usage is TRBV4-1 and J usage is TRBJ2-1; TRBD1 matches at 9 bases. After removal of 4 bases from V and 16 bases from J, the junction contained 11 bases not matched to a gene. The CDR3 contains 13 residues. Germline loops: CDR1 MGHRA, CDR2 YSYEKL. The CDR3 loop is CASSRTLGTGFFF. The CDR3 coding sequence is TGCGCCAGCAGCCGGACACTCGGGACAGGGTTCTTCTTC.

The chain joins TRBV18 to TRBJ1-1; perhaps TRBD1 as D (5 bases). The CDR3 is 14 amino acids. The germline V and J ends were trimmed by 3 bases and 1 base, with 9 bases remaining between them. Germline CDR1 and CDR2: KGHSH and LQKENI. The CDR3 nucleotides are TGTGCCAGCTCACCCAGGGTCGGGAACACTGAAGCTTTCTTT. It translates to CASSPRVGNTEAFF.

This clone was observed a few times. The V and J genes are TRBV7-8 and TRBJ1-5; a weak D match, TRBD1 (5 bases). The CDR3 has 16 residues. V gave up 1 base and J gave up 2 bases, with 12 bases separating them. From germline, CDR1 is SGHVS and CDR2 FQNEAQ. The CDR3: CASSLVVRVGNQPQHF. For the CDR3, the DNA is TGTGCCAGCAGCTTAGTCGTCAGGGTTGGCAATCAGCCCCAGCATTTT.

This clone has just a few counts. J is TRBJ2-1 and V is TRBV6-2 or TRBV6-3; D may be TRBD1 (5 bases). The V end lost 5 bases, the J end lost 5 bases, and 19 bases lay between the germline ends. The germline CDR1 and CDR2 sequences are MNHEY and SVGEGT. CDR3 length equals 16 residues. CDR3 nucleotide sequence: TGTGCCAGCAGTCCCCCGGGCAGGGTCCCTCACAATGAGCAGTTCTTC. Encoded protein: CASSPPGRVPHNEQFF.

The chain recombines TRBV12-3 or TRBV12-4 with TRBJ1-1; TRBD1 agrees at 7 bases. This CDR3 contains 13 residues. J lost 1 base, V lost 4 bases, and 0 bases had no gene match. The CDR3 protein is CASSWDRNTEAFF. DNA of the CDR3: TGTGCCAGCAGTTGGGACAGGAACACTGAAGCTTTCTTT.

This clone occurred a few times. The chain recombines TRBV19 with TRBJ2-7, with D perhaps matching TRBD2 (5 bases). CDR1 and CDR2 (germline): LNHDA, SQIVND (reference sequence). The length of the CDR3 is 13 residues. V lost 5 bases and J 3 bases, leaving 11 bases between the germline ends. CDR3: CASSDYMFYEQYF. CDR3 DNA: TGTGCCAGTAGTGACTACATGTTCTACGAGCAGTACTTC.

The chain links TRBV24-1 to TRBJ2-3, with D uncertain. The V end lost 9 bases, the J end lost 4 bases, and 7 bases lay between the germline ends. The CDR3 is made up of 11 amino acids. Germline values: CDR1 KGHDR, CDR2 SFDVKD. The CDR3 reads CATGSADTQYF. DNA for the CDR3: TGTGCCACCGGTTCGGCAGATACGCAGTATTTT.

The chain combines TRBV6-2 or TRBV6-3 with TRBJ2-3; 7 nucleotides match TRBD1. Germline CDR1 reads MNHEY; CDR2 reads SVGEGT. The CDR3 covers 15 residues. With V trimmed by 4 bases and J by 2 bases, 6 bases remained unmatched. The CDR3: CASSSGTDLTDTQYF. CDR3 bases: TGTGCCAGCAGTTCCGGGACAGACCTCACAGATACGCAGTATTTT.

The chain combines TRBV4-3 with TRBJ2-6; TRBD1 is a possible D gene (5 bases). There are 16 residues in the CDR3. V shed 1 base and J shed 1 base, with 8 bases lying between them. Germline CDR1 LGHNA, CDR2 YSLEER. CDR3 bases: TGCGCCAGCAGCCAAGGGGGCCTTTCTGGGGCCAACGTCCTGACTTTC. It translates to CASSQGGLSGANVLTF.

The V and J genes are TRBV10-3 and TRBJ1-1; 9 bases map to TRBD1. The CDR3 loop spans 15 amino acids. The germline V gene encodes CDR1 ENHRY and CDR2 SYGVKD. The trim removed 0 bases at V and 6 bases at J, leaving 5 bases unmatched. CDR3 region: CAISESRTGVSEAFF. The CDR3 DNA reads as TGTGCCATCAGTGAGTCAAGGACAGGGGTATCTGAAGCTTTCTTT.

The chain carries TRBV7-9 and TRBJ2-3, with no clear D. Germline CDR1 SEHNR, CDR2 FQNEAQ (reference sequence). This CDR3 has 14 amino acids. Trimming shortened V by 5 bases and J by 0 bases, and 9 bases separated the two germline ends. The CDR3 sequence: CASSVSLSTDTQYF. CDR3 nucleotides: TGTGCCAGCAGCGTCAGTCTTAGCACAGATACGCAGTATTTT.

This chain connects TRBV5-4 to TRBJ2-1, with D maybe TRBD2 (5 bases). The V gene's germline CDR1 is SGHNT and CDR2 YYREEE (reference sequence). Trimming took 0 bases from V and 9 from J, leaving 13 bases between them. The CDR3 spans 14 residues. The chain's CDR3 is CASSLDEGRGEQFF. CDR3 in DNA: TGTGCCAGCAGCTTGGATGAGGGTCGGGGTGAGCAGTTCTTC. The full variable domain, rest sourced from reference TRBV5-4 and TRBJ2-1, is ETGVTQSPTHLIKTRGQQVTLRCSSQSGHNTVSWYQQALGQGPQFIFQYYREEENGRGNFPPRFSGLQFPNYSSELNVNALELDDSALYLCASSLDEGRGEQFFGPGTRLTVL.

The chain recombines TRBV5-6 with TRBJ1-1, with D unresolved. This CDR3 contains 16 residues. Looked up from germline, CDR1 is SGHDT and CDR2 is YYEEEE. With 0 bases removed from V and 0 bases from J, the gap between germline ends came to 12 bases. As DNA, the CDR3 is TGTGCCAGCAGCTTGGCACCGGGGATGATGAACACTGAAGCTTTCTTT. This encodes CASSLAPGMMNTEAFF.

The V call is TRBV11-3, the J call TRBJ1-1; possibly TRBD1 for D (6 bases). This CDR3 spans 14 amino acids. The ends were cut back, 5 bases at V and 5 bases at J, with 15 bases in the middle. The germline CDR1 and CDR2 sequences are SGHNT and YENEEA. The DNA of the CDR3 is TGTGCCAGCAGCCCACAGGGAGGGGGAACTGAAGCTTTCTTT. It yields the protein CASSPQGGGTEAFF.

This clone has only a few counts. This sequence joins TRBV5-5 and TRBJ2-5, with D possibly matching TRBD2 (6 bases). Germline V lookup: CDR1 SGHKS, CDR2 YYEKEE (reference sequence). The CDR3 sequence is 14 residues long. V shed 0 bases and J shed 5 bases, with 11 bases lying between them. The CDR3 here is CASSLVSGGETQYF. As DNA, the CDR3 is TGTGCCAGCAGCTTGGTTAGCGGAGGGGAGACCCAGTACTTC.

CDR3 nucleotide sequence: TGTGCCACCAGTGAGGACAGGACCACAGATACGCAGTATTTT. Translation: CATSEDRTTDTQYF. The V call is TRBV24-1, the J call TRBJ2-3, with 7 nucleotides matching TRBD1. The CDR3 contains 14 residues. V lost 4 bases, J lost 2 bases, and 2 bases stayed unmatched. CDR1 and CDR2 from the germline V gene are KGHDR and SFDVKD.